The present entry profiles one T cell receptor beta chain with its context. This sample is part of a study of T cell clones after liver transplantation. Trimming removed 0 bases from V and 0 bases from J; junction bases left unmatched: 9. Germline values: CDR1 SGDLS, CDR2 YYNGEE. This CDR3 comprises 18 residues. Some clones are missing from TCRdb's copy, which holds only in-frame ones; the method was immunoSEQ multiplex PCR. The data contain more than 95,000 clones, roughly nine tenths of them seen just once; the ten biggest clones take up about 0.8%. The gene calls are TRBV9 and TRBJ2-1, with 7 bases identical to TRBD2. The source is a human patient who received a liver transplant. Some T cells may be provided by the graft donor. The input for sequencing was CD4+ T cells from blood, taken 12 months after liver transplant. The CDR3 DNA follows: TGTGCCAGCAGCGTAGGTCTAGCGGCCCTGAGCTCCTACAATGAGCAGTTCTTC. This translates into CASSVGLAALSSYNEQFF.